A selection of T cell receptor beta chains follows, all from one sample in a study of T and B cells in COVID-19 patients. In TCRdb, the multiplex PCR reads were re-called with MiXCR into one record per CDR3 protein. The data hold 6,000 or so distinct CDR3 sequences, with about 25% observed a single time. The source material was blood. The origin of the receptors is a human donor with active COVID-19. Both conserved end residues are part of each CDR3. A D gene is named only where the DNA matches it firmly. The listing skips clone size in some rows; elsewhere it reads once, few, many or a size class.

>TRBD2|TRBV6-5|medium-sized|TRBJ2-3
TGTGCCAGCAGGTCAACTCCTAGCGGGAGGGCCCCAGATACGCAGTATTTT
CASRSTPSGRAPDTQYF
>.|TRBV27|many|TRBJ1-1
TGTGCCAGCAGCCCTTACACCCAAGACGGGGCTTTCTTT
CASSPYTQDGAFF
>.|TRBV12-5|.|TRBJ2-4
TGTGCTAGTGGTTCCTTTCGACAGGTCGTAGCCAAAAACATTCAGTACTTC
CASGSFRQVVAKNIQYF
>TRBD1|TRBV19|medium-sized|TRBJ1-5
TGTGCCAGTAGTATCCCAGGGGGAGTTCAGCCCCAGCATTTT
CASSIPGGVQPQHF
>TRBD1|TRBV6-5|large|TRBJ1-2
TGTGCCAGCAGCGTTACCGGGACAGGGGTTTCGCGCGGCTATGGCTACACCTTC
CASSVTGTGVSRGYGYTF
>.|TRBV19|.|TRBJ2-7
TGTGCCACGCTAGGGAGCTCTGGGGCCAACTACGAGCAGTACTTC
CATLGSSGANYEQYF
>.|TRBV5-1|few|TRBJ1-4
TGCGCCAGCAGCGACCCACAGGCAACTAATGAAAAACTGTTTTTT
CASSDPQATNEKLFF
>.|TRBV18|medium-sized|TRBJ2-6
TGTGCCAGCTCACCGCCCATTCTTGTACGGGATAGTGGGGCCAACGTCCTGACTTTC
CASSPPILVRDSGANVLTF
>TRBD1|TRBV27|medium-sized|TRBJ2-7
TGTGCCAGCAGCCGAGACCAGGGGGCTGTCCTCGCATACGAGCAGTACTTC
CASSRDQGAVLAYEQYF
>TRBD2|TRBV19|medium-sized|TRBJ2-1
TGTGCCAGTACTACCCGAAGCGGGAGGACCGCTGGTGAGCAGTTCTTC
CASTTRSGRTAGEQFF
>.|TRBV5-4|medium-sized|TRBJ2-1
TGTGCCAGCAGCTTTGCCCCCGGGACATACAATGAGCAGTTCTTC
CASSFAPGTYNEQFF
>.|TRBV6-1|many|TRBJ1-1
TGTGCCAGCAGTGAACGGGGAAATCGCGCTGAAGCTTTCTTT
CASSERGNRAEAFF
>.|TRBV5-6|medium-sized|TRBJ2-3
TGTGCCAGCAGCTTGTCGACAGCCGCGCAGTATTTT
CASSLSTAAQYF
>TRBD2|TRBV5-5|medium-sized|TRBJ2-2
TGTGCCAGCAGCTTGGCCCTAGCGGGAGCTGCCGGGGAGCTGTTTTTT
CASSLALAGAAGELFF
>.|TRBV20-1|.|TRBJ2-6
TGCAGTGCCAACAACTCTGGGGCCAACGTCCTGACTTTC
CSANNSGANVLTF
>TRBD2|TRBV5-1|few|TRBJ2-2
TGCGCCAGCAGCTTAGGACTAGCGGGATCGGGGGAGCTGTTTTTT
CASSLGLAGSGELFF
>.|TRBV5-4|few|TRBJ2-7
TGTGCCAGCAGCCGCGGGGTCACGGACGAGCAGTACTTC
CASSRGVTDEQYF
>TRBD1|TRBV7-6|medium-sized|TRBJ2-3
TGTGCCAGCAGCTTGCAGACAGGGGGGAGCACAGATACGCAGTATTTT
CASSLQTGGSTDTQYF
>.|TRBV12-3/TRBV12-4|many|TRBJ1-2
TGTGCCAGCAGTTTGGGGCGACTTGGCTATGGCTACACCTTC
CASSLGRLGYGYTF
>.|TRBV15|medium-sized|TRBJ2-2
TGTGCCACCAGCAGAGGCTACACCGGGGAGCTGTTTTTT
CATSRGYTGELFF
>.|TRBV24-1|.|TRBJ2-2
TGTGCCACCAGTGATTGGGCGGCGACCGCGAACACCGGGGAGCTGTTTTTT
CATSDWAATANTGELFF
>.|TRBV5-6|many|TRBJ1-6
TGTGCCAGCAGCTCTCTCAGCAGGGACAATTCACCCCTCCACTTT
CASSSLSRDNSPLHF
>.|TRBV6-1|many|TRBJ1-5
TGTGCCAGCAGTACCCAGGGAGTTCAGCCCCAGCATTTT
CASSTQGVQPQHF
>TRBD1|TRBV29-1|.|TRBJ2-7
TGCAGCCTTGACGGGGGACAGGGGTCCTACGAGCAGTACTTC
CSLDGGQGSYEQYF
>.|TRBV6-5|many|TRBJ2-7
TGTGCCAGCAGTGGTAGACAGCCTTCCTACGAGCAGTACTTC
CASSGRQPSYEQYF